Listed here are 18 T cell receptor beta chains from one sample, sequenced in a study of T-cell reconstitution after alpha-beta-depleted transplantation in children. Researchers prepared the TCRbeta library using unique molecular identifiers, the study reports. TCRdb passed the PCR reads through MiXCR, listing each CDR3 protein once. The sample consists of around 440,000 distinct CDR3 sequences, about 16% of them appearing once. Sequenced here: PBMCs, mostly from graft donor cells, sampled 360 days after TCRalphabeta/CD19-depleted stem cell transplant. These receptors came from a boy in the first two years of life who had a stem cell transplant for Wiskott-Aldrich syndrome, so the T cells may come from the graft donor.

The rearrangement links TRBV15 to TRBJ2-3; D might be TRBD2 (5 bases). The ends were cut back, 0 bases at V and 6 bases at J, with 10 bases in the middle. Germline values: CDR1 LNHNV, CDR2 YYDKDF (reference sequence). The CDR3 is made up of 14 amino acids. Written as DNA, the CDR3 is TGTGCCACCAGCAGAGATCGGACTCGGGATACGCAGTATTTT. Encoded protein: CATSRDRTRDTQYF.

The rearrangement uses TRBV12-3 or TRBV12-4 and TRBJ1-5; TRBD1 might be the D (5 bases). Trimming cost V 3 bases and J 4 bases, with 10 bases left between them. This CDR3 comprises 14 residues. CDR3 nucleotide sequence: TGTGCCAGCAGTTTCAGGGTTACGAATCAGCCCCAGCATTTT. Its translation: CASSFRVTNQPQHF.

This chain joins TRBV3-1 and TRBJ2-5; D possibly matches TRBD1 or TRBD2 (6 bases each). The ends were cut back, 3 bases at V and 6 bases at J, with 11 bases in the middle. CDR1 is LGHDT and CDR2 is YNNKEL in the germline V gene (reference sequence). CDR3 length: 13 amino acids. The CDR3 nucleotides are TGTGCCAGCAGCCAGTATGGGGGGCAGACCCAGTACTTC. Translating gives CASSQYGGQTQYF.

The chain uses TRBV5-5 and TRBJ2-2; weak D call: TRBD1 (6 bases). Between the trimmed V and J ends, which lost 7 bases and 5 bases, there was a span of 12 bases. Germline CDR1 reads SGHKS; CDR2 reads YYEKEE (reference sequence). This CDR3 region has 13 residues. The CDR3 DNA reads TGTGCCAGCGGCCACAGGGCGACCGGGGAGCTGTTTTTT. The encoded protein is CASGHRATGELFF.

V is TRBV7-6 and J is TRBJ1-2; D not resolved. V was shortened by 3 bases and J by 8 bases, with 13 bases between the two germline ends. The CDR3 loop spans 13 amino acids. The germline gives CDR1 SGHVS, CDR2 FNYEAQ. CDR3 sequence (DNA): TGTGCCAGCAGCTTGGCGGGCCTAGGCGGCTACACCTTC. Residues: CASSLAGLGGYTF. The full variable domain, its missing parts supplied by reference TRBV7-6 and TRBJ1-2, is GAGVSQSPRYKVTKRGQDVALRCDPISGHVSLYWYRQALGQGPEFLTYFNYEAQQDKSGLPNDRFSAERPEGSISTLTIQRTEQRDSAMYRCASSLAGLGGYTFGSGTRLTVV.

This clonotype was observed many times. V gene TRBV7-9 combines with J gene TRBJ2-3; 10 nucleotides match TRBD2. The CDR3 is 15 amino acids. V shed 3 bases, J shed 4 bases, and the junction held 4 bases outside the gene matches. Per germline, CDR1 SEHNR and CDR2 FQNEAQ (reference sequence). The CDR3: CASSLYLAGADTQYF. Here the CDR3 DNA reads TGTGCCAGCAGCTTGTACCTAGCGGGGGCAGATACGCAGTATTTT.

This clonotype has a handful of counts. The CDR3 sequence: CSARDPGYAVEETQYF. CDR3 DNA: TGCAGTGCTAGAGACCCAGGGTATGCGGTTGAAGAGACCCAGTACTTC. The V gene is TRBV20-1, the J gene TRBJ2-5, with a weak D call TRBD1 (5 bases). There are 16 residues in the CDR3. Germline V gene sequence: CDR1 DFQATT, CDR2 SNEGSKA (reference sequence). V lost 0 bases, J lost 3 bases, and 17 bases lay in between.

This clonotype was found a few times. This chain connects TRBV21-1 to TRBJ1-2. TRBV21-1 is a pseudogene locus. The CDR3 is made up of 15 amino acids. CDR3 in amino acids: CASSKGESSNYGYTF. CDR3 in DNA: TGTGCCAGCAGCAAAGGGGAATCCTCTAACTATGGCTACACCTTC.

V gene TRBV6-5 combines with J gene TRBJ2-1; D is possibly TRBD1 (7 bases). The V end lost 2 bases, the J end lost 0 bases, and 14 bases lay between the germline ends. Germline V gene sequence: CDR1 MNHEY, CDR2 SVGAGI. The CDR3 extends over 17 amino acids. The CDR3 sequence: CASSYQGGGGSYNEQFF. In DNA, the CDR3 is TGTGCCAGCAGTTACCAGGGGGGTGGGGGCTCCTACAATGAGCAGTTCTTC.

This clonotype turned up a few times. The V and J genes are TRBV29-1 and TRBJ1-5; the D gene is possibly TRBD1 (5 bases). The germline V and J ends were trimmed by 6 bases and 3 bases, with 12 bases remaining between them. Germline V gene sequence: CDR1 SQVTM, CDR2 ANQGSEA. The CDR3 is 13 residues long. The CDR3 DNA sequence: TGCAGCGTGGCTGACAGACACAATCAGCCCCAGCATTTT. Translation gives CSVADRHNQPQHF.

This sequence joins TRBV9 and TRBJ2-1; 15 bases match TRBD2. Looked up from germline, CDR1 is SGDLS and CDR2 is YYNGEE. V shed 3 bases, J shed 7 bases, and the junction held 5 bases outside the gene matches. The CDR3 spans 16 residues. In DNA form, the CDR3 reads TGTGCCAGCAGCGCCGGACTAGCGGGAGGGGAGAATGAGCAGTTCTTC. Translated, it gives CASSAGLAGGENEQFF.

This clonotype occurred a few times. The rearrangement uses TRBV24-1 and TRBJ1-2; 8 bases match TRBD1. This CDR3 region has 15 residues. Per germline, CDR1 KGHDR and CDR2 SFDVKD. Unmatched junction bases numbered 4, after V lost 1 base and J lost 4 bases. The CDR3 DNA sequence: TGTGCCACCAGTGATTTTAGGACAGGGACCTATGGCTACACCTTC. Amino acid sequence: CATSDFRTGTYGYTF.

The sample holds a few counts of this clonotype. The chain links TRBV5-1 to TRBJ2-5; 7 bases fit TRBD1. Looked up from germline, CDR1 is SGHRS and CDR2 is YFSETQ. The J segment lost 5 bases and the V segment lost 4 bases, leaving 8 bases of the junction unmatched. The CDR3 totals 14 residues. DNA for the CDR3: TGCGCCAGCAGCCCAGACAGGGATGATGAGACCCAGTACTTC. Translated, it gives CASSPDRDDETQYF.

The table lists this clonotype with a few counts. This chain uses TRBV12-3 or TRBV12-4 with TRBJ1-2, with 7 bases identical to TRBD1. The CDR3 extends over 15 amino acids. V lost 5 bases, J lost 5 bases, and 11 bases stayed unmatched. CDR3 sequence (DNA): TGTGCCAGCAGTCCGTTCGAGCAGGGGGTATATGGCTACACCTTC. As protein: CASSPFEQGVYGYTF.

The chain carries TRBV2 and TRBJ2-4; TRBD1 aligns across 8 bases. This CDR3 is 12 amino acids long. Germline values: CDR1 SNHLY, CDR2 FYNNEI. V lost 10 bases and J lost 6; bases outside the gene matches: 5. CDR3 in amino acids: CATRDRRNIQYF. For the CDR3, the DNA is TGTGCCACCCGGGACAGGCGAAACATTCAGTACTTC. The whole variable domain, filled in from reference TRBV2 and TRBJ2-4, reads EPEVTQTPSHQVTQMGQEVILRCVPISNHLYFYWYRQILGQKVEFLVSFYNNEISEKSEIFDDQFSVERPDGSNFTLKIRSTKLEDSAMYFCATRDRRNIQYFGAGTRLSVL.

This chain uses TRBV7-9 with TRBJ2-1; no clear D. The V and J ends lost 1 base and 5 bases respectively, with 15 bases between them. Germline CDR1 and CDR2: SEHNR and FQNEAQ (reference sequence). The CDR3 loop spans 16 amino acids. CDR3: CASSLGASAWNNEQFF. In DNA, the CDR3 is TGTGCCAGCAGCTTAGGCGCCTCAGCCTGGAACAATGAGCAGTTCTTC.

The chain couples TRBV5-1 to TRBJ2-3, with 8 positions matching TRBD2. This CDR3 is built from 15 residues. The germline CDR1 and CDR2 sequences are SGHRS and YFSETQ. The ends lost 2 bases at V and 1 base at J; junction bases unmatched: 3. The CDR3 sequence: CASSFGGAGTDTQYF. DNA for the CDR3: TGCGCCAGCAGCTTCGGGGGGGCTGGCACAGATACGCAGTATTTT.

This sequence joins TRBV6-5 and TRBJ2-5; the match to TRBD2 covers 11 bases. Trimming removed 0 bases from V and 5 bases from J; junction bases left unmatched: 8. The CDR3 loop spans 17 amino acids. Per germline, CDR1 MNHEY and CDR2 SVGAGI. Written as DNA, the CDR3 is TGTGCCAGCAGTTACTCGATAATAGCGGGAGGGAGGGAGACCCAGTACTTC. Protein: CASSYSIIAGGRETQYF.